The 4 T cell receptor beta chains reported below all come from one sample, sequenced in a study of blood T cell repertoires in COVID-19. Only in-frame clones appear in the TCRdb table, and some are missing; sequencing was by immunoSEQ multiplex PCR. The sample shows 200,000 to 250,000 clones, 75% to 90% of them seen only once. The sample was peripheral blood. These TCRs come from a man younger than 45 who had recovered from COVID-19.

V usage is TRBV13 and J usage is TRBJ1-2; TRBD1 matches 10 bases. The CDR3 has 16 amino acids. Germline assignment: CDR1 PRHDT and CDR2 FYEKMQ (reference sequence). V was pared by 4 bases and J by 7 bases, with 12 bases of the junction left unmatched. The CDR3 spells CASSSQPFGTGAGYTF. The CDR3 region has the DNA TGTGCCAGCAGCTCACAACCCTTCGGGACAGGGGCTGGCTACACCTTC. Looking up the rest from reference TRBV13 and TRBJ1-2 gives the full variable domain: AAGVIQSPRHLIKEKRETATLKCYPIPRHDTVYWYQQGPGQDPQFLISFYEKMQSDKGSIPDRFSAQQFSDYHSELNMSSLELGDSALYFCASSSQPFGTGAGYTFGSGTRLTVV.

The chain recombines TRBV5-6 with TRBJ1-2, with 9 bases identical to TRBD1. The germline V gene encodes CDR1 SGHDT and CDR2 YYEEEE. V lost 1 base and J lost 5; bases outside the gene matches: 3. This CDR3 has 14 residues. CDR3 coding DNA: TGTGCCAGCAGCTTGACAGGGGGCGGGTATGGCTACACCTTC. Amino acids: CASSLTGGGYGYTF.

V gene TRBV30 combines with J gene TRBJ2-7; D remains unclear. The CDR3 spans 13 residues. The V end lost 2 bases, the J end lost 3 bases, and 11 bases lay between the germline ends. The germline V gene has CDR1 GTSNPN and CDR2 SVGIG (reference sequence). The CDR3 DNA follows: TGTGCCTGGAGTCCCAGCAGCGTCTACGAGCAGTACTTC. Protein sequence: CAWSPSSVYEQYF.

The genes are TRBV11-2 and TRBJ1-2, with D perhaps TRBD1 (5 bases). The CDR3 runs to 13 residues. Trimming shortened V by 0 bases and J by 8 bases, and 10 bases separated the two germline ends. Germline V lookup: CDR1 SGHAT, CDR2 FQNNGV. CDR3 protein: CASSLDREGGYTF. The CDR3 DNA reads as TGTGCCAGCAGCTTAGACAGGGAGGGGGGCTACACCTTC.